The clone carrying this TCR beta chain occurred many times. No antigen is known for it. The entry originates in a study of identical twins. Broader study findings: Researchers caution that invariant MAIT and iNKT cells could partly confound zero-insertion analyses. The study found that models underestimated out-of-frame TCR alpha sharing in monozygotic twins.

TCRdb fed the 5' RACE reads into MiXCR, producing one record per CDR3 protein. The sample gives fewer than 650,000 distinct CDR3 sequences, about 7.6% of which show up once; roughly 1.6% is in the top ten. CDR3 length: 14 residues. V was pared by 0 bases and J by 2 bases, with 8 bases between. Germline V CDR1 and CDR2: SGHRS, YFSETQ. These data were likewise used in another study, on yellow fever vaccine responses in identical twins.

The receptor was derived from a woman aged 18-30 years in good health. The specimen sequenced was PBMCs. This chain joins TRBV5-1 and TRBJ1-2; no definite D call. The CDR3 bases are TGCGCCAGCAGCTTGGGGGGTTCCAACTATGGCTACACCTTC. It codes for CASSLGGSNYGYTF. The full variable domain, in which reference TRBV5-1 and TRBJ1-2 provide the parts outside the CDR3, is KAGVTQTPRYLIKTRGQQVTLSCSPISGHRSVSWYQQTPGQGLQFLFEYFSETQRNKGNFPGRFSGRQFSNSRSEMNVSTLELGDSALYLCASSLGGSNYGYTFGSGTRLTVV.